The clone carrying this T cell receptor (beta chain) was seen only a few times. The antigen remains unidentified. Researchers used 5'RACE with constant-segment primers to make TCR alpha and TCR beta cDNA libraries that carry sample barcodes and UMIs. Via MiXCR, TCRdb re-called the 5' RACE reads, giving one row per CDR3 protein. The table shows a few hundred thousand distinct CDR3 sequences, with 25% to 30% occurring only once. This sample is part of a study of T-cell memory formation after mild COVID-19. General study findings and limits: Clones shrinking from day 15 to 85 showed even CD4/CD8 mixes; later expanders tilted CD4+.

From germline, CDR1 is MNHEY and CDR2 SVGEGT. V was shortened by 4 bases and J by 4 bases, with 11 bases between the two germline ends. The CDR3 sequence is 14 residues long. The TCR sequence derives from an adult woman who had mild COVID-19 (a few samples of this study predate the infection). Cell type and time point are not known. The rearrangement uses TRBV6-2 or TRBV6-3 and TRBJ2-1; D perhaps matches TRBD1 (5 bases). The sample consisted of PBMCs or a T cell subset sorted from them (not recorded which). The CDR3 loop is CASSSTDPYNEQFF. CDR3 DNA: TGTGCCAGCAGTTCGACAGACCCATACAATGAGCAGTTCTTC.